The rows below give T cell receptor beta chains drawn from one sample of a study of technical replicates of blood from a few donors. TCRdb's table, derived via immunoSEQ multiplex PCR, lists solely in-frame clones and lacks some. The sample has about 100,000 clones, approximately 95% seen once. The sample comprised T cells isolated from PBMCs. Receptors originate from a human donor in good health. CDR3s include the opening cysteine and the closing phenylalanine or tryptophan. Fields, in order: J gene, V gene, clone size, D gene, CDR3 protein, CDR3 DNA. A D gene is named only where the DNA matches it firmly. Size is stated for part of the rows, as once, few or many counts, or as a class when the clone is expanded.

j_call: TRBJ2-7
v_call: TRBV7-2
clone_size: -
d_call: TRBD2
cdr3_aa: CASSSPSGYYEQYF
cdr3_nt: TGTGCCAGCAGCTCACCTAGCGGGTATTACGAGCAGTACTTC

j_call: TRBJ2-3
v_call: TRBV9
clone_size: -
d_call: TRBD2
cdr3_aa: CASSPSGSILTDTQYF
cdr3_nt: TGTGCCAGCAGCCCTAGCGGGAGCATACTCACAGATACGCAGTATTTT

j_call: TRBJ2-3
v_call: TRBV5-1
clone_size: once
d_call: -
cdr3_aa: CASSFDSPNTQYF
cdr3_nt: TGCGCCAGCAGTTTCGACAGCCCCAATACGCAGTATTTT

j_call: TRBJ2-7
v_call: TRBV7-6
clone_size: -
d_call: -
cdr3_aa: CASSLGGLSYEQYF
cdr3_nt: TGTGCCAGCAGCCTCGGAGGCCTCTCCTACGAGCAGTACTTC

j_call: TRBJ1-3
v_call: TRBV7-9
clone_size: -
d_call: -
cdr3_aa: CASSLNQVFSGNTIYF
cdr3_nt: TGTGCCAGCAGCTTAAACCAGGTCTTCTCTGGAAACACCATATATTTT

j_call: TRBJ2-7
v_call: TRBV7-2
clone_size: once
d_call: -
cdr3_aa: CASSLDGLASYEQYF
cdr3_nt: TGTGCCAGCAGCTTAGACGGACTGGCTTCCTACGAGCAGTACTTC

j_call: TRBJ1-5
v_call: TRBV2
clone_size: -
d_call: TRBD1
cdr3_aa: CASSEKGGLNQPQHF
cdr3_nt: TGTGCCAGCAGTGAAAAAGGGGGCCTAAATCAGCCCCAGCATTTT

j_call: TRBJ1-1
v_call: TRBV5-1
clone_size: -
d_call: TRBD1
cdr3_aa: CASRPGGSAEAFF
cdr3_nt: TGCGCCAGCAGACCAGGGGGCAGCGCTGAAGCTTTCTTT

j_call: TRBJ2-2
v_call: TRBV19
clone_size: -
d_call: -
cdr3_aa: CASQSGAGELFF
cdr3_nt: TGTGCCAGTCAGAGCGGAGCTGGGGAGCTGTTTTTT

j_call: TRBJ1-2
v_call: TRBV4-3
clone_size: -
d_call: -
cdr3_aa: CASSPTRNYGYTF
cdr3_nt: TGCGCCAGCAGCCCGACAAGAAACTATGGCTACACCTTC

j_call: TRBJ2-3
v_call: TRBV20-1
clone_size: -
d_call: -
cdr3_aa: CSAYTRDTQYF
cdr3_nt: TGCAGTGCTTATACTAGAGATACGCAGTATTTT

j_call: TRBJ2-2
v_call: TRBV7-9
clone_size: -
d_call: TRBD1
cdr3_aa: CASSQGQGNTGELFF
cdr3_nt: TGTGCCAGCAGCCAGGGACAGGGTAACACCGGGGAGCTGTTTTTT

j_call: TRBJ1-1
v_call: TRBV10-3
clone_size: -
d_call: TRBD1
cdr3_aa: CAISTGTGNTEAFF
cdr3_nt: TGTGCCATCAGCACCGGGACAGGGAACACTGAAGCTTTCTTT